This entry concerns a single T cell receptor (beta chain). The sample comes from a study of Ad26.COV2.S vaccination and SARS-CoV-2 variants. Overall study context: It was the COV1001 Ad26.COV2.S trial arm that included the donor.

The treatment denotes: 15 to 20 received Ad26.COV2.S at low or high dose, single or two shots; about 5 received placebo; per-sample allocation not given. On day 63 after the first injection, vaccine and placebo recipients gave samples. Spike of the Wuhan-strain SARS-CoV-2 was expressed by an Ad26 vector, which formed the vaccine. Clones were read by immunoSEQ multiplex PCR, and TCRdb kept only the in-frame ones, dropping some. The sample lists about half a million clones, 80% to 90% occurring once. Per the germline V gene, CDR1 is SNHLY and CDR2 is FYNNEI. V was shortened by 7 bases and J by 4 bases, with 14 bases between the two germline ends. The CDR3 runs to 14 residues.

The V call is TRBV2, the J call TRBJ1-5; the D is unclear. Sequencing used peripheral blood, obtained in a trial of Ad26.COV2.S vaccine versus placebo. This sequence originates from a person between 18 and 65 years old who received the Ad26.COV2.S COVID-19 vaccine or a placebo. The CDR3 spells CASKIEGGNQPQHF. The CDR3 DNA reads TGTGCCAGCAAGATCGAGGGTGGGAATCAGCCCCAGCATTTT. The entire variable domain, with the rest obtained from reference TRBV2 and TRBJ1-5, is as follows: EPEVTQTPSHQVTQMGQEVILRCVPISNHLYFYWYRQILGQKVEFLVSFYNNEISEKSEIFDDQFSVERPDGSNFTLKIRSTKLEDSAMYFCASKIEGGNQPQHFGDGTRLSIL.